The 23 T cell receptor beta chains below come from one sample, sequenced in a study of a mutant IDH1 vaccine in newly diagnosed glioma. Method: immunoSEQ multiplex PCR; TCRdb's copy keeps in-frame clones and lacks some. The profile shows about 38,000 clones, roughly 78% of them singletons. Time point denoted: baseline, week 1 (first vaccination visit). Treatment specified: pre-vaccination baseline after standard-of-care therapy. The specimen was PBMCs, collected from a glioma patient treated with radiotherapy, temozolomide or both. Source of these receptors: a man aged 35 to 55 with glioma. Some clones in this sample may be carry-over from other donors' samples.

The J gene is TRBJ1-5, the V gene TRBV19, with D possibly TRBD1 on 5 matching bases. Germline-derived CDR1 and CDR2 are LNHDA and SQIVND (reference sequence). With 3 bases removed from V and 11 bases from J, the gap between germline ends came to 17 bases. This CDR3 has 14 amino acids. Here the CDR3 reads CASSITLGAKAQHF. Here the CDR3 DNA reads TGTGCCAGTAGTATCACCCTCGGGGCCAAGGCCCAGCATTTT.

The CDR3: CASSGGGVSLNTEAFF. Here the CDR3 DNA reads TGTGCCAGCAGTGGGGGGGGAGTCAGCTTGAACACTGAAGCTTTCTTT. The V gene is TRBV6-1, the J gene TRBJ1-1, with a tentative D call TRBD1 (5 bases). This CDR3 comprises 16 residues. The V gene lost 4 bases and the J gene lost 0 bases, with 15 bases spanning the gap. Per the germline V gene, CDR1 is MNHNS and CDR2 is SASEGT.

This chain connects TRBV7-9 to TRBJ2-4; D ambiguous. Germline CDR1 SEHNR, CDR2 FQNEAQ (reference sequence). The germline V and J ends were trimmed by 6 bases and 5 bases, with 14 bases remaining between them. This CDR3 has 14 amino acids. The CDR3 reads CASRMGHGENIQYF. CDR3 nucleotide sequence: TGTGCCAGCAGGATGGGTCACGGCGAAAACATTCAGTACTTC.

The chain has TRBV29-1 and TRBJ1-4; D may be TRBD1 (5 bases). V lost 7 bases to trimming and J lost 6 bases, with 15 bases between them. The germline V gene has CDR1 SQVTM and CDR2 ANQGSEA. The CDR3 sequence is 13 residues long. CDR3 DNA sequence: TGCAGCGGGGGGATAGGCAGGGATGAAAAACTGTTTTTT. This sequence encodes CSGGIGRDEKLFF. Full variable domain (rest looked up from reference TRBV29-1 and TRBJ1-4): SAVISQKPSRDICQRGTSLTIQCQVDSQVTMMFWYRQQPGQSLTLIATANQGSEATYESGFVIDKFPISRPNLTFSTLTVSNMSPEDSSIYLCSGGIGRDEKLFFGSGTQLSVL.

This clone was observed once. Other DNA sequences of this sample code for an identical CDR3. CDR3 DNA: TGCGCCAGCAGCTTGCAGGAGAACACTGAAGCTTTCTTT. This encodes CASSLQENTEAFF. This chain connects TRBV5-1 to TRBJ1-1; D ambiguous. The CDR3 runs to 13 residues. CDR1 SGHRS and CDR2 YFSETQ come from the germline V gene. Trimming left V 1 base short and J 1 base short, with 5 bases between.

The chain couples TRBV5-1 to TRBJ2-5; D may be TRBD1 (5 bases). V was shortened by 4 bases and J by 2 bases, with 18 bases between the two germline ends. This CDR3 region has 16 residues. Germline V gene sequence: CDR1 SGHRS, CDR2 YFSETQ. The CDR3 region has the DNA TGCGCCAGCAGCCTAAGGTCCAGGGCCTCTCAAGAGACCCAGTACTTC. Translation: CASSLRSRASQETQYF.

The genes are TRBV15 and TRBJ1-4, with D hard to call. CDR3 length equals 18 residues. Germline-derived CDR1 and CDR2 are LNHNV and YYDKDF (reference sequence). The V end was cut by 5 bases, the J end by 8 bases, with 27 bases between. This CDR3 reads CATSAPTPSREYDEKLFF. CDR3 DNA sequence: TGTGCCACCAGCGCACCCACTCCTAGCCGGGAATACGACGAAAAACTGTTTTTT.

The chain employs TRBV5-1 and TRBJ2-5; TRBD1 might be the D (5 bases). Germline lookup yields CDR1 SGHRS and CDR2 YFSETQ. There are 15 residues in the CDR3. The germline V and J ends were trimmed by 0 bases and 4 bases, with 13 bases remaining between them. The CDR3 loop is CASSLGSAGIETQYF. CDR3 sequence (DNA): TGCGCCAGCAGCTTGGGTTCAGCAGGGATAGAGACCCAGTACTTC.

The V call is TRBV10-3, the J call TRBJ1-2; TRBD1 might be the D (5 bases). The V gene's germline CDR1 is ENHRY and CDR2 SYGVKD. CDR3 length equals 16 residues. Trimming took off 3 bases at V and 8 bases at J, with 22 bases between the two ends. The CDR3 DNA sequence: TGTGCCATCAGTGACCAAAGACGGCGCCTCGGGGGGGGCTACACCTTC. It specifies CAISDQRRRLGGGYTF.

The chain uses TRBV11-2 and TRBJ1-5, with TRBD1 matching 7 bases. V lost 1 base and J lost 9; bases outside the gene matches: 3. CDR1 is SGHAT and CDR2 is FQNNGV in the germline V gene. This CDR3 region has 13 residues. The DNA of the CDR3 is TGTGCCAGCAGCTTAGCAGGGGGGCGGCCCCAGCATTTT. Protein: CASSLAGGRPQHF.

This sequence joins TRBV6-1 and TRBJ2-1, with a tentative D call TRBD1 (5 bases). The CDR3 totals 15 residues. V was cut by 7 bases and J by 2 bases, with 15 bases left in between. Germline CDR1 and CDR2: MNHNS and SASEGT. The CDR3 DNA reads as TGTGCCAGCAATCCTACAGGTTCAACCTACAATGAGCAGTTCTTC. Translating it yields CASNPTGSTYNEQFF.

The chain links TRBV5-6 to TRBJ1-2; 8 bases align to TRBD1. V dropped 4 bases and J dropped 6; count of bases not matched to a gene: 8. Germline CDR1 reads SGHDT; CDR2 reads YYEEEE. The CDR3 runs to 14 residues. The CDR3 bases are TGTGCCAGCAGCCTAATTACAGGGGGTCATGGCTACACCTTC. Translated, it gives CASSLITGGHGYTF.

The V gene is TRBV6-5, the J gene TRBJ1-5; D perhaps matches TRBD1 (6 bases). Trimming left V 8 bases short and J 4 bases short, with 12 bases between. The CDR3 length is 13 residues. Germline V gives CDR1 MNHEY, CDR2 SVGAGI. The CDR3 protein is CASWEQGNQPQHF. The DNA of the CDR3 is TGTGCCAGCTGGGAACAGGGAAATCAGCCCCAGCATTTT.

V and J are TRBV30 and TRBJ1-5; D uncertain. With 1 base removed from V and 6 bases from J, the gap between germline ends came to 7 bases. Germline V CDR1 and CDR2: GTSNPN, SVGIG (reference sequence). CDR3 size: 12 residues. The chain's CDR3 is CAWSGGSQPQHF. The DNA of the CDR3 is TGTGCCTGGAGTGGCGGAAGTCAGCCCCAGCATTTT.

This sequence joins TRBV11-1 and TRBJ2-3, with TRBD2 identical over 7 bases. The V gene's germline CDR1 is SGHAT and CDR2 FQDESV (reference sequence). The CDR3 extends over 14 amino acids. V gave up 3 bases and J gave up 3 bases; unmatched junction bases: 3. CDR3 amino acids: CASSFVGGTDTQYF. The CDR3 DNA sequence: TGTGCCAGCAGCTTTGTCGGGGGGACAGATACGCAGTATTTT.

J is TRBJ1-2 and V is TRBV30; the match to TRBD1 covers 7 bases. CDR3 length: 14 residues. Germline assignment: CDR1 GTSNPN and CDR2 SVGIG (reference sequence). The J segment lost 7 bases and the V segment lost 0 bases, leaving 8 bases of the junction unmatched. In DNA form, the CDR3 reads TGTGCCTGGAGTGTCGGGGCAGGGGGTTTTGGCTACACCTTC. Protein sequence: CAWSVGAGGFGYTF. Full variable domain (missing parts from reference TRBV30 and TRBJ1-2): SQTIHQWPATLVQPVGSPLSLECTVEGTSNPNLYWYRQAAGRGLQLLFYSVGIGQISSEVPQNLSASRPQDRQFILSSKKLLLSDSGFYLCAWSVGAGGFGYTFGSGTRLTVV.

This clone was detected only a few times. The chain joins TRBV5-5 to TRBJ1-1; 7 bases map to TRBD1. The CDR3 sequence is 16 residues long. Trimming took 0 bases from V and 3 from J; bases not matched to a gene: 8. Germline CDR1 reads SGHKS; CDR2 reads YYEKEE (reference sequence). In DNA form, the CDR3 reads TGTGCCAGCAGCTTGGAGGGGGCAGCTTTCGACACTGAAGCTTTCTTT. It codes for CASSLEGAAFDTEAFF.

The chain is built from TRBV29-1 and TRBJ2-1, with 11 positions matching TRBD2. The V and J ends lost 4 bases and 1 base, in that order; junction bases with no gene match: 3. This CDR3 is 15 amino acids long. Germline values: CDR1 SQVTM, CDR2 ANQGSEA. The CDR3, as DNA: TGCAGCGTTGCTGGGACTAGCGGATCCTACAATGAGCAGTTCTTC. It encodes CSVAGTSGSYNEQFF.

The chain carries TRBV6-4 and TRBJ1-1; perhaps TRBD1 as D (6 bases). Germline V gene lookup returns CDR1 MRHNA and CDR2 SNTAGT. The CDR3 length is 15 residues. The germline V and J ends were trimmed by 6 bases and 8 bases, with 22 bases remaining between them. CDR3 bases: TGTGCCAGCAGCCCAAATTTCGACAGGCTCGAGGAAGCTTTCTTT. Protein: CASSPNFDRLEEAFF.

The CDR3 DNA is TGTGCCAGCAGCGTAAGACAGGGAAATGAAGCTTTCTTT. Its translation: CASSVRQGNEAFF. This chain connects TRBV7-2 to TRBJ1-1; TRBD1 agrees at 7 bases. Germline values: CDR1 SGHTA, CDR2 FQGNSA. CDR3 length: 13 residues. Trimming took 5 bases from V and 7 from J; bases not matched to a gene: 7.

V usage is TRBV5-1 and J usage is TRBJ1-1; 8 nucleotides agree with TRBD1. CDR3 size: 13 residues. Looked up from germline, CDR1 is SGHRS and CDR2 is YFSETQ. The ends lost 2 bases at V and 5 bases at J; junction bases unmatched: 2. The chain's CDR3 is CASSFTGGTEAFF. CDR3 coding DNA: TGCGCCAGCAGCTTCACAGGGGGAACTGAAGCTTTCTTT.

V usage is TRBV10-2 and J usage is TRBJ2-7; the match to TRBD1 covers 7 bases. V was clipped by 3 bases and J by 6 bases; unmatched bases: 8. The CDR3 extends over 14 amino acids. Germline CDR1 is WSHSY and CDR2 is SAAADI. The CDR3 nucleotides read TGCGCCAGCAGTGACCCTGACAGGGACGGCGAGCAGTACTTC. It yields the protein CASSDPDRDGEQYF.

This clone is medium-sized by share. This rearrangement joins TRBV7-9 to TRBJ2-5; TRBD2 agrees at 7 bases. This CDR3 has 13 amino acids. V shed 5 bases and J 4 bases; nucleotides not matched to a gene: 4. Germline V gene lookup returns CDR1 SEHNR and CDR2 FQNEAQ (reference sequence). In DNA, the CDR3 is TGTGCCAGCAGCCCCTCGGGAGGAGAGACCCAGTACTTC. Its translation is CASSPSGGETQYF.